This is a list of T cell receptor beta chains from one sample in a study of blood T cells in healthy people across ages. TCRdb ran MiXCR on the 5' RACE reads and lists one entry per CDR3 protein. The sample carries some 1.1 million distinct CDR3 sequences, around two fifths recorded once. The specimen was blood. The receptors originated from a man younger than 30 in good health. CDR3s include the opening cysteine and the closing phenylalanine or tryptophan. The D gene is left open where the match is weak. Clone size is not always given. Where it is, it says once, few, many or a class for expanded clones.

j_gene	v_gene	d_gene	abundance	CDR3nt	CDR3aa
TRBJ1-2	TRBV9	NA	NA	TGTGCCAGCGGACCCCCAAGGGAGGGGTATGGCTACACCTTC	CASGPPREGYGYTF
TRBJ2-3	TRBV3-1	NA	NA	TGTGCCAGCAGCCATTGGGTCGCCAGGTCTGACACAGATACGCAGTATTTT	CASSHWVARSDTDTQYF
TRBJ2-5	TRBV7-9	NA	NA	TGTGCCAGCAGCCAACGAACAGGGATTAGGGAGACCCAGTACTTC	CASSQRTGIRETQYF
TRBJ1-2	TRBV4-3	NA	many	TGCGCCAGCAGCCACCTCGGGACGGATACCTCTAACTATGGCTACACCTTC	CASSHLGTDTSNYGYTF
TRBJ2-1	TRBV12-3/TRBV12-4	TRBD1	NA	TGTGCCAGCAGTCCGTCCTCCGTGCAGGGGGCCTACAATGAGCAGTTCTTC	CASSPSSVQGAYNEQFF
TRBJ1-5	TRBV20-1	NA	once	TGCAGTGCTAGAGGGCCGTTTGGACAGCAGGGTCAGACCCAGCATTTT	CSARGPFGQQGQTQHF
TRBJ2-1	TRBV6-6	NA	few	TGTGCCAGCAGTCTCCGTGCGGCCGAGCAGTTCTTC	CASSLRAAEQFF
TRBJ2-5	TRBV27	NA	few	TGTGCCAGCAGCCTACAGTCAAACCAAGAGACCCAGTACTTC	CASSLQSNQETQYF
TRBJ1-5	TRBV29-1	TRBD1	few	TGCAGCGCCGGACAGGGGGGGAGCAATCAGCCCCAGCATTTT	CSAGQGGSNQPQHF
TRBJ2-1	TRBV14	NA	many	TGTGCCAGCATAAGGGAGGATTCTTCCTACAATGAGCAGTTCTTC	CASIREDSSYNEQFF
TRBJ2-3	TRBV6-5	TRBD2	NA	TGTGCCAGCAGCTCTGATGGACTAGCGGGAACGGATACGCAGTATTTT	CASSSDGLAGTDTQYF
TRBJ1-1	TRBV3-1	TRBD1	NA	TGTGCCAGCAGCCACCTAAACGGACAAGGCAGGGGGACTGAAGCTTTCTTT	CASSHLNGQGRGTEAFF
TRBJ2-1	TRBV28	NA	NA	TGTGCCAGCTCCCCCCGACAGGCCTACAATGAGCAGTTCTTC	CASSPRQAYNEQFF
TRBJ2-7	TRBV6-2/TRBV6-3	NA	few	TGTGCCAGCAGTTACCACGGAGGCTACGAGCAGTACTTC	CASSYHGGYEQYF
TRBJ2-3	TRBV11-1	NA	NA	TGTGCCAGCAGCAGATCAGGGTTAGATACGCAGTATTTT	CASSRSGLDTQYF
TRBJ2-2	TRBV6-1	TRBD2	NA	TGTGCCAGCAGTGAACTCGGACTAGGATCCGGGGAGCTGTTTTTT	CASSELGLGSGELFF
TRBJ1-5	TRBV24-1	NA	few	TGTGCCACCAGTGATTGCAGTTCTCGTCAGCCCCAGCATTTT	CATSDCSSRQPQHF
TRBJ2-6	TRBV15	NA	few	TGTGCCACCAGCAGAGGGGTTGGGGCCAACGTCCTGACTTTC	CATSRGVGANVLTF
TRBJ2-7	TRBV10-3	NA	few	TGTGCCAGCGCGAGGAGGGGTTCCTACAATGAGCAGTACTTC	CASARRGSYNEQYF
TRBJ2-4	TRBV7-9	TRBD2	NA	TGTGCCAGCAGCTCCCTCGAGTTGGGGGGAGGGCCAAACATTCAGTACTTC	CASSSLELGGGPNIQYF
TRBJ1-2	TRBV18	NA	NA	TGTGCCAGCTCACCCTCTGGGCAGGGGTACTATGGCTACACCTTC	CASSPSGQGYYGYTF
TRBJ2-1	TRBV24-1	TRBD1	NA	TGTGCCACCAGTGAGACCGACAGGGATGAGCAGTTCTTC	CATSETDRDEQFF
TRBJ2-4	TRBV7-2	NA	few	TGTGCCAGCAGCCAAAGGGACACTGCGTGGGGAATAACCATTCAGTACTTC	CASSQRDTAWGITIQYF
TRBJ2-5	TRBV5-1	NA	NA	TGCGCCAGCAGCTTAGGAGCAGGGACCCAAGAGACCCAGTACTTC	CASSLGAGTQETQYF
TRBJ1-5	TRBV27	NA	NA	TGTGCCAGCAGTCCGACGAATCAGCCCCAGCATTTT	CASSPTNQPQHF
TRBJ1-2	TRBV11-2	NA	few	TGTGCCAGCAGCTTAGGGTTCTGGGGCTACACCTTC	CASSLGFWGYTF
TRBJ2-1	TRBV6-5	NA	few	TGTGCCAGCAGCCTTACAGAGAGCTCCTACAATGAGCAGTTCTTC	CASSLTESSYNEQFF
TRBJ2-1	TRBV7-3	TRBD1	few	TGTGCCAGCAGCCCTAAGGACAGGGGGGGGAGCTATGAGCAGTTCTTC	CASSPKDRGGSYEQFF